These 9 T cell receptor beta chains share one sample of origin, sequenced in a study of technical replicates of blood from a handful of donors. The protocol was immunoSEQ multiplex PCR, while the TCRdb copy is restricted to in-frame clones and leaves out a portion. Of tens of thousands of clones listed, around 94% are singletons. Sequenced: T cells isolated from PBMCs. The origin of the receptors is a human donor in good health.

The rearrangement uses TRBV10-2 and TRBJ2-1, with 7 bases aligning to TRBD1. This CDR3 has 15 residues. J gave up 0 bases and V 6 bases, and 5 bases lay outside the gene matches. Germline CDR1 WSHSY, CDR2 SAAADI. The CDR3 loop is CASSQQGSSYNEQFF. For the CDR3, the DNA is TGCGCCAGCAGCCAACAGGGGAGCTCCTACAATGAGCAGTTCTTC.

CDR3 residues: CASRKREGPLETQYF. The DNA of the CDR3 is TGTGCCAGCAGGAAGCGGGAGGGCCCTCTAGAGACCCAGTACTTC. This sequence joins TRBV4-2 and TRBJ2-5; 10 nucleotides line up with TRBD2. With V trimmed by 6 bases and J by 4 bases, 8 bases remained unmatched. The CDR3 runs to 15 residues. The germline V gene has CDR1 LGHNA and CDR2 YNFKEQ.

The chain employs TRBV18 and TRBJ1-2; maybe TRBD1 (5 bases). The V end was cut by 2 bases, the J end by 1 base, with 8 bases between. The CDR3 loop spans 14 amino acids. The germline V gene has CDR1 KGHSH and CDR2 LQKENI. The DNA for the CDR3 is TGTGCCAGCTCACCAGGGACTGATAACTATGGCTACACCTTC. This encodes CASSPGTDNYGYTF.

The V gene is TRBV10-1, the J gene TRBJ2-3; D is ambiguous. The germline CDR1 and CDR2 sequences are WNHNN and SYGVQD (reference sequence). The germline V and J ends were trimmed by 1 base and 0 bases, with 8 bases remaining between them. This CDR3 spans 15 amino acids. The CDR3 is CASSEYRTSTDTQYF. The CDR3, as DNA: TGCGCCAGCAGTGAGTATAGAACTAGCACAGATACGCAGTATTTT.

The rearrangement uses TRBV7-9 and TRBJ2-2; 8 bases align to TRBD1. Trimming at V came to 6 bases and at J to 1 base, leaving 4 bases not matched to a gene. Germline V gene data show CDR1 as SEHNR and CDR2 as FQNEAQ (reference sequence). This CDR3 comprises 15 residues. The CDR3 DNA reads as TGTGCCAGCAGTCAGGGGGCGAGGAACACCGGGGAGCTGTTTTTT. It translates to CASSQGARNTGELFF.

The rearrangement joins TRBV30 to TRBJ1-3; D is uncertain. CDR1 is GTSNPN and CDR2 is SVGIG in the germline V gene (reference sequence). V gave up 6 bases and J gave up 0 bases, with 6 bases separating them. The CDR3 sequence is 12 residues long. The CDR3 reads CACLYSGNTIYF. The CDR3 bases are TGTGCCTGTCTTTACTCTGGAAACACCATATATTTT.

The rearrangement joins TRBV6-5 to TRBJ2-7; a weak D match, TRBD1 (6 bases). V gave up 6 bases and J gave up 6 bases, with 21 bases separating them. This CDR3 contains 15 residues. Per the germline V gene, CDR1 is MNHEY and CDR2 is SVGAGI. CDR3 amino acids: CASSNFGTRGGEQYF. CDR3 nucleotides: TGTGCCAGCAGCAACTTCGGGACCAGAGGGGGCGAGCAGTACTTC.

This chain joins TRBV6-1 and TRBJ1-2, with TRBD1 matching over 8 bases. Germline lookup yields CDR1 MNHNS and CDR2 SASEGT. J gave up 6 bases and V 3 bases, and 6 bases lay outside the gene matches. The CDR3 extends over 14 amino acids. The CDR3 DNA follows: TGTGCCAGCAGTGAGAGGACAGGGTGGAATGGCTACACCTTC. This codes for CASSERTGWNGYTF.

The chain joins TRBV4-2 to TRBJ1-5; no firm D call. The V end lost 1 base, the J end lost 0 bases, and 13 bases lay between the germline ends. This CDR3 comprises 17 residues. Germline CDR1 and CDR2: LGHNA and YNFKEQ. The CDR3 loop is CASSQAKRVYSNQPQHF. The CDR3 nucleotides read TGTGCCAGCAGCCAAGCCAAGCGGGTTTATAGCAATCAGCCCCAGCATTTT.